This TCR beta chain originates from a study of blood T cell repertoires in COVID-19. At the level of the study: Collection of acute and convalescent COVID-19 samples took place in the United States, Italy and Spain. From T cells, B-cell-depleted T cells, or PBMCs came the material, which was cDNA or gDNA.

The length of the CDR3 is 12 residues. Germline lookup yields CDR1 LGHDT and CDR2 YNNKEL (reference sequence). Trimming pared 0 bases from V and 6 bases from J, leaving 5 bases between. The assay was immunoSEQ multiplex PCR, and TCRdb's table has in-frame clones only and misses some. The sample lists 200,000 to 250,000 clones, around 83% occurring once. The rearrangement links TRBV3-1 (or the pseudogene TRBV3-2) to TRBJ1-1; D perhaps matches TRBD1 (5 bases). The clonotype was recovered from a woman aged 50 to 65 with acute or convalescent COVID-19. Sequences were obtained from peripheral blood. CDR3 protein: CASSQDRAEAFF. CDR3 in DNA: TGTGCCAGCAGCCAAGACAGGGCTGAAGCTTTCTTT.